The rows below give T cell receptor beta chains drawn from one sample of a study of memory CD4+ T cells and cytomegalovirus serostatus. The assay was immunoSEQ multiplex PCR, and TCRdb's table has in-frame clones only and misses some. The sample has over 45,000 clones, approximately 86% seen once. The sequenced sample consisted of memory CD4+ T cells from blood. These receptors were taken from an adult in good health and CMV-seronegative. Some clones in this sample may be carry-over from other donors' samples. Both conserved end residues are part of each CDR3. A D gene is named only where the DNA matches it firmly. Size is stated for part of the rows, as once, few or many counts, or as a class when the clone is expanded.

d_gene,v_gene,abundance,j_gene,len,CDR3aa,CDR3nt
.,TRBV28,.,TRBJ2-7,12,CASSSSSYEQYF,TGTGCCAGCAGCTCAAGCTCCTACGAGCAGTACTTC
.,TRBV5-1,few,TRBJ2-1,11,CASTRGDEQFF,TGCGCCAGCACCAGGGGCGATGAGCAGTTCTTC
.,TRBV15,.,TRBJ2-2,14,CATSRGLAAGELFF,TGTGCCACCAGCAGAGGTCTGGCTGCCGGGGAGCTGTTTTTT
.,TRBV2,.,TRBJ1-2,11,CASRPNYGYTF,TGTGCCAGCCGTCCTAACTATGGCTACACCTTC
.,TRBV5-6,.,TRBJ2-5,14,CASSFGRGQETQYF,TGTGCCAGCAGCTTTGGTAGGGGGCAAGAGACCCAGTACTTC
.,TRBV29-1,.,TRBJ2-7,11,CSANRDYEQYF,TGCAGCGCAAACAGGGACTACGAGCAGTACTTC
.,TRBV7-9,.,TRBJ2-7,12,CASRGPSYEQYF,TGTGCCTCACGGGGGCCTTCCTACGAGCAGTACTTC
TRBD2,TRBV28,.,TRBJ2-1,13,CASRGWGGNEQFF,TGTGCCAGCAGAGGATGGGGGGGCAATGAGCAGTTCTTC
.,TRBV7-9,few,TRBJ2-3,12,CASSTITDTQYF,TGTGCCAGCAGCACTATCACAGATACGCAGTATTTT
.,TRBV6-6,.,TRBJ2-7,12,CASSGLSYEQYF,TGTGCCAGCAGTGGACTATCCTACGAGCAGTACTTC
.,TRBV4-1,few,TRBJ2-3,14,CASSPQGGRDTQYF,TGCGCCAGCAGCCCACAGGGGGGGCGAGATACGCAGTATTTT
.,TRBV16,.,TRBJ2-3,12,CASSQVGYTQYF,TGTGCCAGCAGCCAAGTCGGCTATACGCAGTATTTT
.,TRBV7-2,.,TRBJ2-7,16,CASSLDGGIAGREQYF,TGTGCCAGCAGCTTAGACGGCGGGATCGCTGGGCGCGAGCAGTACTTC
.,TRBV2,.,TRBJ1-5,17,CASSDLKGQGGGQPQHF,TGTGCCAGCAGTGACCTGAAAGGGCAGGGAGGAGGCCAGCCCCAGCATTTT
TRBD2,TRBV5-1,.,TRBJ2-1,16,CASSAGGGGPYNEQFF,TGCGCCAGCAGCGCGGGAGGAGGAGGGCCATACAATGAGCAGTTCTTC
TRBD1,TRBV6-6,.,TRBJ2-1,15,CASRIDRVVDNEQFF,TGTGCCAGCAGGATAGACAGGGTGGTCGACAATGAGCAGTTCTTC
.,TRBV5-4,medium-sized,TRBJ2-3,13,CASSLEGTDTQYF,TGTGCCAGCAGCTTGGAGGGCACAGATACGCAGTATTTT
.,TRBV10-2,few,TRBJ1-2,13,CATTVGEGYGYTF,TGCGCCACCACTGTAGGGGAGGGCTATGGCTACACCTTC
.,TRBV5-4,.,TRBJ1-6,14,CASSLSTGNSPLHF,TGTGCCAGCAGCTTGAGTACAGGGAATTCACCCCTCCACTTT
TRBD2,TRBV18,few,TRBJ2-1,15,CASSPTSGSYNEQFF,TGTGCCAGCTCACCTACTAGCGGGTCCTACAATGAGCAGTTCTTC
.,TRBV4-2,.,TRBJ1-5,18,CASSQEVWGSNSNQPQHF,TGTGCCAGCAGCCAAGAGGTGTGGGGCAGTAATAGCAATCAGCCCCAGCATTTT
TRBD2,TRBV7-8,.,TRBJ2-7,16,CASTENIAGGFYEQYF,TGTGCCAGCACCGAAAATATAGCGGGAGGTTTTTACGAGCAGTACTTC
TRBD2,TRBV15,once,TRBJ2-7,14,CATSILAGTYEQYF,TGTGCCACCAGCATCCTAGCGGGGACCTACGAGCAGTACTTC
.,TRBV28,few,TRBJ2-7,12,CASSSVTYEQYF,TGTGCCAGCAGTTCCGTCACCTACGAGCAGTACTTC
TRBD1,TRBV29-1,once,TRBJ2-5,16,CSVDPGQGLRGETQYF,TGCAGCGTTGACCCGGGACAGGGATTAAGGGGAGAGACCCAGTACTTC
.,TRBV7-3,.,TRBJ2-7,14,CASSLTHSSYEQYF,TGTGCCAGCAGCTTAACGCACAGTTCCTACGAGCAGTACTTC
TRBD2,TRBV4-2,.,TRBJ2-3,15,CASSESGSGTDTQYF,TGTGCCAGCAGCGAAAGCGGGAGTGGCACAGATACGCAGTATTTT
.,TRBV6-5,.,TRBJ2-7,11,CASRVAYEQYF,TGTGCCAGCAGAGTTGCGTACGAGCAGTACTTC
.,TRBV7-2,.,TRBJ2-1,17,CASSLEVGLTLYNEQFF,TGTGCCAGCAGCTTAGAGGTTGGGCTTACTCTCTACAATGAGCAGTTCTTC
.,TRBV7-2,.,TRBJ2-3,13,CASSLQGTDTQYF,TGTGCCAGCAGCTTACAGGGCACAGATACGCAGTATTTT
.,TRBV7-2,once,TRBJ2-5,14,CASSLGPPPETQYF,TGTGCCAGCAGCTTAGGGCCGCCACCGGAGACCCAGTACTTC
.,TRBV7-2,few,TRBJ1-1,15,CASSLGPTVNTEAFF,TGTGCCAGCAGTTTAGGCCCGACAGTTAACACTGAAGCTTTCTTT
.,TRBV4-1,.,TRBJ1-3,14,CASSQATSGNTIYF,TGCGCCAGCAGCCAAGCGACCTCTGGAAACACCATATATTTT
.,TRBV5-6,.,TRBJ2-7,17,CASSLPNSFAETYEQYF,TGTGCCAGCAGCTTGCCGAATAGCTTTGCGGAGACCTACGAGCAGTACTTC
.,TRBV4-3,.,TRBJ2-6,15,CASSPGDPGANVLTF,TGCGCCAGCAGCCCTGGGGATCCTGGGGCCAACGTCCTGACTTTC
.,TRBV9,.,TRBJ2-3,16,CASSVAGSTSTDTQYF,TGTGCCAGCAGCGTAGCTGGGAGCACTAGCACAGATACGCAGTATTTT
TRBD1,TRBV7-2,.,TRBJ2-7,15,CASSLAGTGIEEQYF,TGTGCCAGCAGCTTAGCCGGGACAGGGATTGAGGAGCAGTACTTC
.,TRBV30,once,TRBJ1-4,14,CAWSGPGTNEKLFF,TGTGCCTGGAGTGGGCCGGGTACAAATGAAAAACTGTTTTTT
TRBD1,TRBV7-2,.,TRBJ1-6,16,CASSLWTGFGFSPLHF,TGTGCCAGCAGCCTATGGACAGGTTTCGGGTTTTCACCCCTCCACTTT
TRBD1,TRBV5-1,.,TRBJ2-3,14,CASTFTGGKDTQYF,TGCGCCAGCACCTTTACAGGGGGCAAAGATACGCAGTATTTT
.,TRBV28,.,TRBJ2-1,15,CAIRGLVGLYNEQFF,TGTGCCATTCGGGGGCTTGTGGGACTCTACAATGAGCAGTTCTTC
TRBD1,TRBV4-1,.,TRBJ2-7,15,CASTRGPGGSYEQYF,TGCGCCAGCACACGAGGCCCAGGGGGATCCTACGAGCAGTACTTC
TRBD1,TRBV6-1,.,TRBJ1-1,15,CASSLGDRVGTEAFF,TGTGCCAGCAGTCTAGGGGACAGGGTGGGGACTGAAGCTTTCTTT
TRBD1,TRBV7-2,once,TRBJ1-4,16,CASSLRQGAANEKLFF,TGTGCCAGCAGCTTACGACAGGGGGCTGCTAATGAAAAACTGTTTTTT
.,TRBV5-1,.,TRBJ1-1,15,CASSPQMRRDTEAFF,TGCGCCAGCAGCCCTCAAATGCGAAGGGACACTGAAGCTTTCTTT
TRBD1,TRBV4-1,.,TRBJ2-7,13,CASSQLPGTGTYF,TGCGCCAGCAGCCAATTGCCCGGGACAGGGACGTACTTC
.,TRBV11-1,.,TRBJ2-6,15,CASSLKGPGANVLTF,TGTGCCAGCAGCTTAAAAGGGCCTGGGGCCAACGTCCTGACTTTC
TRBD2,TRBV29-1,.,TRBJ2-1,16,CSVASASGSRKEEQFF,TGCAGCGTTGCGTCGGCTAGCGGGAGCCGGAAGGAGGAGCAGTTCTTC
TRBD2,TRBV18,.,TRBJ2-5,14,CASSPTSVGETQYF,TGTGCCAGCTCACCAACTAGCGTGGGGGAGACCCAGTACTTC
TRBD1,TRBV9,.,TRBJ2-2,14,CASSATGETGELFF,TGTGCCAGCAGCGCAACAGGGGAAACCGGGGAGCTGTTTTTT
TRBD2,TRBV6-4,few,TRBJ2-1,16,CASSGQAGGQYNEQFF,TGTGCCAGCAGTGGGCAAGCGGGAGGGCAATACAATGAGCAGTTCTTC
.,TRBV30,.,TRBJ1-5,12,CAWNRGPGPQHF,TGTGCCTGGAATCGTGGACCGGGGCCCCAGCATTTT
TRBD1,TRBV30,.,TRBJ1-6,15,CAWSVRQGQNSPLHF,TGTGCCTGGAGTGTACGACAGGGTCAAAATTCACCCCTCCACTTT
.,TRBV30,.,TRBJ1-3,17,CAWSVAGGRYSGNTIYF,TGTGCCTGGAGTGTTGCCGGTGGCAGGTACTCTGGAAACACCATATATTTT
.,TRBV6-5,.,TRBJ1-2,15,CASSYGDGFYEGYTF,TGTGCCAGCAGTTACGGGGACGGGTTCTACGAAGGCTACACCTTC
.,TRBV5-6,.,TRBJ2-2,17,CASSLRYTGLYTGELFF,TGTGCCAGCAGCTTGCGCTACACGGGACTTTACACCGGGGAGCTGTTTTTT
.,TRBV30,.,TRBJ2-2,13,CAWSVLGGGELFF,TGTGCCTGGAGTGTACTTGGAGGCGGGGAGCTGTTTTTT
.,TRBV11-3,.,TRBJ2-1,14,CASSLVASAGEQFF,TGTGCCAGCAGCTTAGTCGCCTCCGCTGGTGAGCAGTTCTTC
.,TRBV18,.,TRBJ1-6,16,CASSPIQTRPPSPLHF,TGTGCCAGCTCACCGATACAGACACGTCCGCCCTCACCCCTCCACTTT